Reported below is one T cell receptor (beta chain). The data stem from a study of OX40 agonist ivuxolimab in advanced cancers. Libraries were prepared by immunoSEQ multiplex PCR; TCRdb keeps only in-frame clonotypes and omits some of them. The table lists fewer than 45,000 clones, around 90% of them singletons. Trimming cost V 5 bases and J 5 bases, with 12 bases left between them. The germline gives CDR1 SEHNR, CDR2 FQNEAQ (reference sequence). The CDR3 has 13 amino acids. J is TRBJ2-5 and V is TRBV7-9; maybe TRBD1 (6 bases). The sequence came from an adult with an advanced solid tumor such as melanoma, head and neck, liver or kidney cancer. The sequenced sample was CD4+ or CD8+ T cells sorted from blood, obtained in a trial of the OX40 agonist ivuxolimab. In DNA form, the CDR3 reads TGTGCCAGCAGCATCCACAGGGAGGAGACCCAGTACTTC. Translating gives CASSIHREETQYF.